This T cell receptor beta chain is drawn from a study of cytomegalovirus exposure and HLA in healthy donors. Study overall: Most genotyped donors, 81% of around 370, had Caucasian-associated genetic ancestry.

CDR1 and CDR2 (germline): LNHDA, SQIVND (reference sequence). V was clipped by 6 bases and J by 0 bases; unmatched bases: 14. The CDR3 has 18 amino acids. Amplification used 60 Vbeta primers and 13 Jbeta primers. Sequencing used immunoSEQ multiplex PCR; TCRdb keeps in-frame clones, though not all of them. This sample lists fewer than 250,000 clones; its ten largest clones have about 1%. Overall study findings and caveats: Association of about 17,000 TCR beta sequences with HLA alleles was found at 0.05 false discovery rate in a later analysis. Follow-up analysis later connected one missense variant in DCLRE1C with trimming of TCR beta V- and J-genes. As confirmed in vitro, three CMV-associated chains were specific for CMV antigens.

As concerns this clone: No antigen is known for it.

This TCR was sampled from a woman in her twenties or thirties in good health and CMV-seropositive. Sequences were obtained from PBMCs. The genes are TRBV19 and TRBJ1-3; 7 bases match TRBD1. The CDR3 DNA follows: TGTGCCAGTAGCCGGGACAGACACCGTAGCGTCTCTGGAAACACCATATATTTT. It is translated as CASSRDRHRSVSGNTIYF.